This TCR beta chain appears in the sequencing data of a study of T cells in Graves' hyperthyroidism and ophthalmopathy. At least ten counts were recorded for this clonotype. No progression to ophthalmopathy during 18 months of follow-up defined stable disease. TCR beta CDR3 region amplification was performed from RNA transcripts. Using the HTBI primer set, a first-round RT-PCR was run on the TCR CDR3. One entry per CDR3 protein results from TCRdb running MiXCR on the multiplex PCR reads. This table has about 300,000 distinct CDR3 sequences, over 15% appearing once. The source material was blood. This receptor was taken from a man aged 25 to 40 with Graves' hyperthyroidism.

The CDR3, as DNA: TGTGCCAGTCGGCGGGATTGGAACACCGGGGAGCTGTTTTTT. It codes for CASRRDWNTGELFF. V usage is TRBV27 and J usage is TRBJ2-2; maybe TRBD2 (6 bases). Germline V lookup: CDR1 MNHEY, CDR2 SMNVEV (reference sequence). The CDR3 is 14 amino acids. V was shortened by 9 bases and J by 1 base, with 12 bases between the two germline ends.